Described below is a single T cell receptor beta chain sequence and its context. The antigen is undetermined. An amount of RNA that ranged from roughly 0.45 to 1 ug was reverse transcribed with random hexamers. By means of immunoSEQ multiplex PCR, TCR beta CDR3 spanning 54 Vbeta and 13 Jbeta underwent amplification. MiXCR, applied by TCRdb to the immunoSEQ multiplex PCR reads, yields one record per CDR3 protein. The sample carries roughly 84,000 distinct CDR3 sequences, about 95% recorded once. This entry comes from a study of CD8 T cells in Susac syndrome. Sequencing targeted TCR beta in T cells from blood (CD8+ and CD4+). The Susac syndrome patients fit the recently defined diagnostic criteria for definite or probable disease. Study conclusions and caveats: Susac-specific public clones were found in both the total CD8+ and the CD8+ TEMRA repertoires, with some 15 in the former and several in the latter.

Germline lookup yields CDR1 KGHDR and CDR2 SFDVKD. The CDR3 is 9 amino acids. V was clipped by 12 bases and J by 5 bases, with 6 bases between them. The origin of this receptor is a human donor with Susac syndrome. Sequenced material: CD8+ T cells from PBMCs. V and J are TRBV24-1 and TRBJ2-5; D gene uncertain. The CDR3 bases are TGTGCCGTACGGGAGACCCAGTACTTC. Translated: CAVRETQYF.